This is a list of T cell receptor beta chains from one sample in a study of monozygotic twins with cystic fibrosis. This table comes from immunoSEQ multiplex PCR, and its TCRdb copy is limited to in-frame clones, with some not included. The sample records around 14,000 clones, 95% to 99% being singletons. The specimen sequenced was blood. Receptors originate from a girl aged 2 to 10 with cystic fibrosis. CDR3s leave out the opening cysteine and the closing phenylalanine or tryptophan. Fields, in order: V gene, CDR3 protein.

TRBV2 | ASSEGSAGGFTDTQY
TRBV5-1 | ASTLTSGRLTGELF
TRBV5-1 | ASSGKSGRAPSEQF
TRBV2 | ASSLRLAGGGNEQF
TRBV7-2 | ASSFRTGMNTEAF
TRBV5-6 | ASSLGLAGHNEQF
TRBV7-2 | ASSQGAATEAF
TRBV4-1 | ASSRGGNTEAF
TRBV6-1 | ASSEDVAPYSSGANVLT
TRBV9 | ASSVAPAEAAYEQY
TRBV5-6 | ASSLVGSEAF
TRBV5-1 | ASSFDSYEQY
TRBV5-1 | ASSLVGLAGGSSYEQY
TRBV19 | ASSIRSSGRTPNEQF
TRBV9 | ASSPSGAPYEQY
TRBV4-3 | ASSQDYGQSSYEQY
TRBV4-1 | ASSQDRAGHSGNTIY
TRBV11-2 | ASSQGANQQY
TRBV2 | ASSPSPGTGNEQF
TRBV21-1 | ASSKDLWDLNTEAF
TRBV25-1 | ASSEGRLAGADTQY
TRBV30 | AWNQHGDYNEQF
TRBV15 | ATSRDFAKTRYYSNQPQH
TRBV27 | ASSLGTGGSYNEQF
TRBV6-1 | ASRGKTGESYEQY
TRBV19 | ASSIASGGEQF
TRBV4-1 | ASSQENEPVLNEQY
TRBV6-5 | ASSLLAVPYEQY